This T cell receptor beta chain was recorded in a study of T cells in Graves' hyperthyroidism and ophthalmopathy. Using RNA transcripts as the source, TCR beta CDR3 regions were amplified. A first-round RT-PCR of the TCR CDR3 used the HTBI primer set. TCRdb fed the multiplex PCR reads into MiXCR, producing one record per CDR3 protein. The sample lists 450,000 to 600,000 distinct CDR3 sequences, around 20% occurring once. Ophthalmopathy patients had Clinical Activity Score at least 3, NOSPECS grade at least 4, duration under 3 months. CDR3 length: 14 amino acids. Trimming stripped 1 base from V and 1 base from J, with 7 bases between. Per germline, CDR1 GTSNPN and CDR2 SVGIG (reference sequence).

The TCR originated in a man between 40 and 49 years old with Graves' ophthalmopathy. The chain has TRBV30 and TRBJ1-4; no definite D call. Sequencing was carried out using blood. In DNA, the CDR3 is TGTGCCTGGAGTGGGGCCGGAACTAATGAAAAACTGTTTTTT. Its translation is CAWSGAGTNEKLFF.